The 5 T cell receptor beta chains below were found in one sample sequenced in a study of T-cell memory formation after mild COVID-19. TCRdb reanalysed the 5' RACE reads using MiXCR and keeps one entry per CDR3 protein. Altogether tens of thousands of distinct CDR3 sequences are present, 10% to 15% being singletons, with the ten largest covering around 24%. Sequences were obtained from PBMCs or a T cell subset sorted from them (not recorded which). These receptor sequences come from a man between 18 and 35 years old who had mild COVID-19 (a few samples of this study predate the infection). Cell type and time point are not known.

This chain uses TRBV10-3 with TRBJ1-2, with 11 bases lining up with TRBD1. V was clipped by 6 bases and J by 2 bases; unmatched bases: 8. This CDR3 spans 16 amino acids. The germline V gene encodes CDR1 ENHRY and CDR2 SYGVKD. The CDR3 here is CAIRGQGAESNYGYTF. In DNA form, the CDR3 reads TGTGCCATCAGAGGACAGGGGGCTGAGTCGAACTATGGCTACACCTTC.

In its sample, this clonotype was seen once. DNA of the CDR3: TGCGCCAGCAGCCCGGGACAGGAGGGGGAGCTGTTTTTT. It encodes CASSPGQEGELFF. The rearrangement links TRBV5-1 to TRBJ2-2, with 8 bases lining up with TRBD1. Germline CDR1 SGHRS, CDR2 YFSETQ. The CDR3 has 13 amino acids. J lost 8 bases, V lost 4 bases, and 4 bases had no gene match.

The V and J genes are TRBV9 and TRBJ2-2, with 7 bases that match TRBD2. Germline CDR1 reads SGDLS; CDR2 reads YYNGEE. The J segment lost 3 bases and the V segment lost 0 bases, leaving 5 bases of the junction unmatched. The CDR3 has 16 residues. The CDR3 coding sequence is TGTGCCAGCAGCGTAGCTAAGCGGGACTACACCGGGGAGCTGTTTTTT. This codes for CASSVAKRDYTGELFF. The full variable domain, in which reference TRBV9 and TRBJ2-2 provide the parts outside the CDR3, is DSGVTQTPKHLITATGQRVTLRCSPRSGDLSVYWYQQSLDQGLQFLIQYYNGEERAKGNILERFSAQQFPDLHSELNLSSLELGDSALYFCASSVAKRDYTGELFFGEGSRLTVL.

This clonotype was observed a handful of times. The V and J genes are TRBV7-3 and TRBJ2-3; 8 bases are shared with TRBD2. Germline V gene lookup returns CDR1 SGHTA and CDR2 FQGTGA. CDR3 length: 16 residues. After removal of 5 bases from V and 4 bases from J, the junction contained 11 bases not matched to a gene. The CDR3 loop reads CASSPALRGAADTQYF. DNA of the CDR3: TGTGCCAGCAGCCCCGCACTGCGGGGGGCGGCAGATACGCAGTATTTT.

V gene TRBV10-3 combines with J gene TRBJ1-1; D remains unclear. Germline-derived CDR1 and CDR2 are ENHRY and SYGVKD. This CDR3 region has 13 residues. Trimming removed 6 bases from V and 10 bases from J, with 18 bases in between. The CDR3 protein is CAISEGSLSPAFF. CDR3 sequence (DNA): TGTGCCATCAGCGAGGGTTCTCTGTCCCCAGCTTTCTTT.